The 27 T cell receptor beta chains in this list originate from one sample, sequenced in a study of cytomegalovirus exposure and HLA in healthy donors. The PCR contained 60 Vbeta and 13 Jbeta primers. Assay used: immunoSEQ multiplex PCR; TCRdb lists only in-frame clones, some missing. This repertoire shows approximately 140,000 clones, 70% to 85% found once; its top ten account for 4.1%. The specimen sequenced was PBMCs. The receptors come from a man aged 40-50 years in good health and CMV-seropositive.

The chain couples TRBV5-4 to TRBJ2-3; 10 bases align to TRBD1. In germline, CDR1 is SGHNT, CDR2 YYREEE (reference sequence). The CDR3 consists of 14 residues. V shed 4 bases, J shed 6 bases, and the junction held 5 bases outside the gene matches. CDR3 nucleotides: TGTGCCAGCAGCCCATGGACAGGGGGTGATACGCAGTATTTT. As protein: CASSPWTGGDTQYF. The whole variable domain, remainder taken from reference TRBV5-4 and TRBJ2-3, is ETGVTQSPTHLIKTRGQQVTLRCSSQSGHNTVSWYQQALGQGPQFIFQYYREEENGRGNFPPRFSGLQFPNYSSELNVNALELDDSALYLCASSPWTGGDTQYFGPGTRLTVL.

The rearrangement links TRBV27 to TRBJ2-7; no reliable D call. The length of the CDR3 is 13 residues. Germline loops: CDR1 MNHEY, CDR2 SMNVEV (reference sequence). Trimming cost V 3 bases and J 3 bases, with 9 bases left between them. The CDR3 spells CASSLARSYEQYF. The CDR3 coding sequence is TGTGCCAGCAGTTTGGCCAGAAGCTACGAGCAGTACTTC.

The chain combines TRBV7-2 with TRBJ1-2; the D is unclear. V lost 0 bases, J lost 4 bases, and 21 bases lay in between. Germline V gives CDR1 SGHTA, CDR2 FQGNSA. The CDR3 contains 18 residues. The CDR3 bases are TGTGCCAGCAGCTTAGCTGCGGGTGGAGCAGCTCCAGCCTATGGCTACACCTTC. It yields the protein CASSLAAGGAAPAYGYTF.

The chain couples TRBV7-9 to TRBJ1-2; 8 nucleotides align to TRBD1. The CDR3 runs 15 residues. Unmatched junction bases numbered 8, after V lost 4 bases and J lost 4 bases. The germline gives CDR1 SEHNR, CDR2 FQNEAQ (reference sequence). Here the CDR3 DNA reads TGTGCCAGCAGCTCGCAGGGGGCGCAAGGCTATGGCTACACCTTC. It specifies CASSSQGAQGYGYTF.

Many counts were recorded for this clone. The chain employs TRBV10-1 and TRBJ2-2, with D unclear. Trimming shortened V by 2 bases and J by 2 bases, and 9 bases separated the two germline ends. The CDR3 has 15 residues. Germline-derived CDR1 and CDR2 are WNHNN and SYGVQD (reference sequence). The CDR3 bases are TGCGCCAGCAGTGAGGAGACGGGTAACACCGGGGAGCTGTTTTTT. Residues: CASSEETGNTGELFF.

This rearrangement joins TRBV2 to TRBJ1-1; 8 positions match TRBD1. This CDR3 is built from 13 residues. Germline CDR1 is SNHLY and CDR2 is FYNNEI. Trimming took 10 bases from V and 1 from J; bases not matched to a gene: 5. The CDR3 DNA reads as TGTGCCACGACGGGACAGGAGAACACTGAAGCTTTCTTT. Its translation is CATTGQENTEAFF.

The table lists this clone with a few counts. V usage is TRBV7-6 and J usage is TRBJ1-5; the D gene is possibly TRBD1 (5 bases). V lost 5 bases to trimming and J lost 4 bases, with 15 bases between them. Germline V lookup: CDR1 SGHVS, CDR2 FNYEAQ. The CDR3 runs to 15 residues. The CDR3 loop reads CASSLQGAGNQPQHF. Here the CDR3 DNA reads TGTGCCAGCAGCCTTCAGGGCGCTGGTAATCAGCCCCAGCATTTT.

CDR3 DNA sequence: TGCGCCAGCAGTCGCGCGGACAGGGCTAGCACAGATACGCAGTATTTT. This encodes CASSRADRASTDTQYF. This chain uses TRBV23-1 with TRBJ2-3, with 8 nucleotides matching TRBD1. TRBV23-1 is placed among ORFs of uncertain function. This CDR3 is 16 amino acids long. The V and J ends lost 4 bases and 0 bases, in that order; junction bases with no gene match: 6.

This clone was seen a few times. Relative to the germline gene, one junction end is altered; a read error may explain this. The rearrangement links TRBV5-5 to TRBJ1-5, with TRBD1 as a possible D gene (6 bases). Looked up from germline, CDR1 is SGHKS and CDR2 is YYEKEE (reference sequence). The CDR3 totals 15 residues. The CDR3 region is CASSLEDRPYQPRHF. The CDR3 DNA reads TGTGCCAGCAGCCTTGAGGACAGACCCTATCAGCCCCGGCATTTT.

This clone has only one observation. The chain is built from TRBV5-1 and TRBJ1-5; D might be TRBD1 (6 bases). The V gene lost 2 bases and the J gene lost 0 bases, with 9 bases spanning the gap. Germline V CDR1 and CDR2: SGHRS, YFSETQ. The CDR3 runs 15 residues. In DNA form, the CDR3 reads TGCGCCAGCAGCTTCGCAGGGGATAGCAATCAGCCCCAGCATTTT. Residues: CASSFAGDSNQPQHF.

The chain uses TRBV19 and TRBJ1-5; TRBD1 matches 8 bases. CDR1 and CDR2 from the germline V gene are LNHDA and SQIVND (reference sequence). This CDR3 contains 16 residues. Unmatched junction bases numbered 9, after V lost 5 bases and J lost 3 bases. CDR3 coding DNA: TGTGCCAGTAGTGTCCCCGGGACAGGTACCAATCAGCCCCAGCATTTT. Its translation is CASSVPGTGTNQPQHF. Variable domain in full (rest from reference TRBV19 and TRBJ1-5): DGGITQSPKYLFRKEGQNVTLSCEQNLNHDAMYWYRQDPGQGLRLIYYSQIVNDFQKGDIAEGYSVSREKKESFPLTVTSAQKNPTAFYLCASSVPGTGTNQPQHFGDGTRLSIL.

Turning to this clone: The same CDR3 can be traced to other DNA sequences in this sample. The genes are TRBV5-1 and TRBJ2-3; the match to TRBD1 covers 9 bases. J lost 2 bases, V lost 4 bases, and 8 bases had no gene match. CDR1 and CDR2 (germline): SGHRS, YFSETQ. The CDR3 is 16 residues long. CDR3 residues: CASSPRGQGITDTQYF. CDR3 bases: TGCGCCAGCAGCCCGCGGGGACAGGGAATCACAGATACGCAGTATTTT.

The chain employs TRBV9 and TRBJ2-7; perhaps TRBD2 as D (6 bases). CDR1 and CDR2 (germline): SGDLS, YYNGEE. This CDR3 contains 15 residues. V was shortened by 2 bases and J by 0 bases, with 12 bases between the two germline ends. The CDR3 region has the DNA TGTGCCAGCAGCGTGGCGGGAACGGGCTCCTACGAGCAGTACTTC. Translated, it gives CASSVAGTGSYEQYF.

The rearrangement uses TRBV5-4 and TRBJ1-1; D is unresolved. The CDR3 consists of 14 residues. Deletions cut 7 bases from V and 0 bases from J, with 13 bases between. Germline CDR1 reads SGHNT; CDR2 reads YYREEE (reference sequence). This CDR3 reads CASWNRALNTEAFF. CDR3 sequence (DNA): TGTGCCAGCTGGAACAGAGCCCTGAACACTGAAGCTTTCTTT.

V gene TRBV4-1 combines with J gene TRBJ2-5, with 14 bases lining up with TRBD2. The CDR3 has 16 amino acids. Germline CDR1 and CDR2: MGHRA and YSYEKL. V shed 1 base and J 5 bases; nucleotides not matched to a gene: 3. The DNA for the CDR3 is TGCGCCAGCAGCCAAGGGGGACTAGCGGGGGTGGAGACCCAGTACTTC. Residues: CASSQGGLAGVETQYF.

This clone showed up just a few times. The V and J genes are TRBV7-8 and TRBJ1-2; 7 nucleotides match TRBD1. V trimming: 4 bases; J trimming: 5 bases; junction bases outside the gene matches: 7. The CDR3 sequence is 14 residues long. Germline V gives CDR1 SGHVS, CDR2 FQNEAQ. This CDR3 reads CASSSGTASYGYTF. The CDR3 bases are TGTGCCAGCAGCTCCGGGACAGCGAGTTATGGCTACACCTTC.

The rearrangement uses TRBV5-4 and TRBJ1-2; D might be TRBD1 (5 bases). Germline CDR1 and CDR2: SGHNT and YYREEE (reference sequence). V was cut by 9 bases and J by 7 bases, with 25 bases left in between. CDR3 length equals 15 residues. CDR3: CAIRGGRGAPSGYTF. The CDR3 nucleotides read TGTGCCATCCGGGGGGGTCGGGGAGCCCCTTCTGGCTACACCTTC.

The chain combines TRBV6-5 with TRBJ2-7; the D gene is possibly TRBD1 (6 bases). The CDR3 totals 11 residues. The germline V gene has CDR1 MNHEY and CDR2 SVGAGI. V was pared by 5 bases and J by 9 bases, with 11 bases between. The CDR3 region has the DNA TGTGCCAGCAGTGAACAGGGTTGGCAGTACTTC. Its protein is CASSEQGWQYF.

This chain connects TRBV7-3 to TRBJ1-1, with TRBD1 matching over 7 bases. V gave up 5 bases and J gave up 3 bases; unmatched junction bases: 3. Germline lookup yields CDR1 SGHTA and CDR2 FQGTGA. The CDR3 loop spans 13 amino acids. The CDR3 DNA reads TGTGCCAGCAGCACTCAGGGGGACACTGAAGCTTTCTTT. Translation: CASSTQGDTEAFF.

To note about this clone: At the DNA level, this CDR3 is encoded by other sequences in the same sample as well. The chain has TRBV30 and TRBJ1-5; D unclear. This CDR3 has 13 residues. The germline V gene encodes CDR1 GTSNPN and CDR2 SVGIG (reference sequence). V was pared by 0 bases and J by 7 bases, with 10 bases between. DNA of the CDR3: TGTGCCTGGAGTGTAGGAGGTTCCCAGCCCCAGCATTTT. This translates into CAWSVGGSQPQHF.

This clone came up once. One end of the junction fails to match germline, which may point to a read error. This sequence joins TRBV18 and TRBJ1-1; D is undetermined. The CDR3 has 15 residues. The V gene's germline CDR1 is KGHSH and CDR2 LQKENI. The CDR3 loop is CASLPTSTVNTEAFF. As DNA, the CDR3 is TGTGCTAGCTTACCTACCTCAACGGTGAACACTGAAGCTTTCTTT. Filled out from reference TRBV18 and TRBJ1-1, the complete variable domain reads NAGVMQNPRHLVRRRGQEARLRCSPMKGHSHVYWYRQLPEEGLKFMVYLQKENIIDESGMPKERFSAEFPKEGPSILRIQQVVRGDSAAYFCASLPTSTVNTEAFFGQGTRLTVV.

The chain carries TRBV15 and TRBJ2-1; D is perhaps TRBD2 (5 bases). The CDR3 spans 17 residues. Germline assignment: CDR1 LNHNV and CDR2 YYDKDF (reference sequence). The V end was cut by 2 bases, the J end by 7 bases, with 21 bases between. CDR3 sequence (DNA): TGTGCCACCAGCAGAATGCTCGGACTGACTTTGGGTAATGAGCAGTTCTTC. This gives the protein CATSRMLGLTLGNEQFF.

This clone is a singleton in its sample. V usage is TRBV10-3 and J usage is TRBJ1-5; 7 nucleotides agree with TRBD1. The CDR3 extends over 15 amino acids. The J segment lost 5 bases and the V segment lost 0 bases, leaving 4 bases of the junction unmatched. The V gene's germline CDR1 is ENHRY and CDR2 SYGVKD. The CDR3 region is CAISESDREYQPQHF. The CDR3, as DNA: TGTGCCATCAGTGAGTCTGACAGGGAGTATCAGCCCCAGCATTTT.

The J gene is TRBJ1-1, the V gene TRBV15, with 8 bases fitting TRBD1. Per germline, CDR1 LNHNV and CDR2 YYDKDF (reference sequence). V was pared by 3 bases and J by 1 base, with 4 bases of the junction left unmatched. The CDR3 is made up of 15 amino acids. The CDR3 loop reads CATSRSRGRNTEAFF. The CDR3 nucleotides read TGTGCCACCAGCAGGTCCAGGGGGCGGAACACTGAAGCTTTCTTT.

CDR3 protein: CASSSRGRTEAFF. The CDR3, as DNA: TGTGCCAGCAGCTCCAGGGGGAGAACTGAAGCTTTCTTT. The V and J genes are TRBV7-2 and TRBJ1-1, with TRBD1 identical over 7 bases. V was clipped by 4 bases and J by 5 bases; unmatched bases: 4. The CDR3 extends over 13 amino acids. The germline gives CDR1 SGHTA, CDR2 FQGNSA.

The table lists this clone with a few counts. This chain connects TRBV2 to TRBJ1-2; 8 positions match TRBD1. The CDR3 spans 15 residues. The germline CDR1 and CDR2 sequences are SNHLY and FYNNEI. The ends lost 3 bases at V and 4 bases at J; junction bases unmatched: 7. CDR3 nucleotide sequence: TGTGCCAGCAGTGACTTAGGGACAGGTAGCTATGGCTACACCTTC. Amino acid sequence: CASSDLGTGSYGYTF.

The rearrangement links TRBV6-6 to TRBJ1-2; unclear D gene. This CDR3 has 15 amino acids. V dropped 0 bases and J dropped 2 bases, with 10 bases sitting between them. Germline assignment: CDR1 MNHNY and CDR2 SVGAGI (reference sequence). The CDR3 nucleotides read TGTGCCAGCAGTTACTCCGGGTCTATCAACTATGGCTACACCTTC. Its protein is CASSYSGSINYGYTF.